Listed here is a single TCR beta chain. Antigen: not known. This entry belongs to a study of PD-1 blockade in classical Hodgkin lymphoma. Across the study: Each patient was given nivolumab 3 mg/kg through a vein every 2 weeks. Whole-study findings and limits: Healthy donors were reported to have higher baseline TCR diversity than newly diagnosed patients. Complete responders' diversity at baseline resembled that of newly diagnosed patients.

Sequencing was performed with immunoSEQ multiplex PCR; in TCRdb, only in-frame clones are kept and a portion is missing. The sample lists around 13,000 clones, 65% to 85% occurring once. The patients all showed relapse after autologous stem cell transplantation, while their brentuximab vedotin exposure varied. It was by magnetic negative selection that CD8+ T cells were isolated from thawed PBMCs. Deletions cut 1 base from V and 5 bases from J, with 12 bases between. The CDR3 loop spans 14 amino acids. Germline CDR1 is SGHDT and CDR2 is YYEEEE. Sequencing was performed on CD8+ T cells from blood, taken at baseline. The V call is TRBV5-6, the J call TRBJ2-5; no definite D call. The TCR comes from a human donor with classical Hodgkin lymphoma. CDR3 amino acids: CASSLISFEETQYF. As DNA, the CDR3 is TGTGCCAGCAGCTTGATTTCCTTTGAGGAGACCCAGTACTTC.